Listed below are T cell receptor beta chains from one sample, sequenced in a study of identical twins. TCRdb redid the calling of the 5' RACE reads with MiXCR, one entry per CDR3 protein. Seen here are about 890,000 distinct CDR3 sequences, 10% to 15% observed once, and the top ten hold under 2%. This sample was shared with a second study, whose subject was yellow fever vaccine responses in identical twins.

The sequenced material came from PBMCs. These receptors were taken from a young woman in good health. Both conserved end residues are part of each CDR3. Fields, in order: V gene, D gene, clone size, J gene, CDR3 DNA, CDR3 protein. D genes are given only for firm matches. Only part of the rows carry a size: once, few, many, or a class if the clone is expanded.

TRBV12-3/TRBV12-4	TRBD2	few	TRBJ2-5	TGTGCCAGCAGTTTAGCGCAAGGGTCCCGGGGGGCCCAGTACTTC	CASSLAQGSRGAQYF
TRBV15	-	few	TRBJ1-1	TGTGCCACCAGCCCAGGTTTCACTGAAGCTTTCTTT	CATSPGFTEAFF
TRBV10-3	TRBD1	few	TRBJ2-3	TGTGCCACGACAGGGGGGGTTGGCGATACGCAGTATTTT	CATTGGVGDTQYF
TRBV7-8	-	many	TRBJ1-1	TGTGCCAGCAGCCGCCGCATCGTATCCATGAACACTGAAGCTTTCTTT	CASSRRIVSMNTEAFF
TRBV7-3	TRBD2	-	TRBJ2-5	TGTGCCAGCAGCCTTAATGCCTTAGCGGGAGGAGAGACCCAGTACTTC	CASSLNALAGGETQYF
TRBV28	-	few	TRBJ2-5	TGTGCCAGCAGTGGCCCCGGGTTAGGAGAGACCCAGTACTTC	CASSGPGLGETQYF
TRBV3-1	-	many	TRBJ1-5	TGTGCCAGCAGCCAGACAGAATATAGCAATCAGCCCCAGCATTTT	CASSQTEYSNQPQHF
TRBV9	-	few	TRBJ1-1	TGTGCCAGCAGCGCACCGAACACTGAAGCTTTCTTT	CASSAPNTEAFF
TRBV20-1	TRBD1	few	TRBJ1-2	TGCAGTGCTAGGGAAAGCGGGACAGGGGCTCATGGCTACACCTTC	CSARESGTGAHGYTF
TRBV20-1	TRBD2	once	TRBJ2-1	TGCAGTGCTAGAGATCGGGCTAGCGGGATAGGTACCAATGAGCAGTTCTTC	CSARDRASGIGTNEQFF
TRBV10-2	-	-	TRBJ1-4	TGCGCCAGCAGTGGGCAGTTGGCCGAAAAACTGTTTTTT	CASSGQLAEKLFF